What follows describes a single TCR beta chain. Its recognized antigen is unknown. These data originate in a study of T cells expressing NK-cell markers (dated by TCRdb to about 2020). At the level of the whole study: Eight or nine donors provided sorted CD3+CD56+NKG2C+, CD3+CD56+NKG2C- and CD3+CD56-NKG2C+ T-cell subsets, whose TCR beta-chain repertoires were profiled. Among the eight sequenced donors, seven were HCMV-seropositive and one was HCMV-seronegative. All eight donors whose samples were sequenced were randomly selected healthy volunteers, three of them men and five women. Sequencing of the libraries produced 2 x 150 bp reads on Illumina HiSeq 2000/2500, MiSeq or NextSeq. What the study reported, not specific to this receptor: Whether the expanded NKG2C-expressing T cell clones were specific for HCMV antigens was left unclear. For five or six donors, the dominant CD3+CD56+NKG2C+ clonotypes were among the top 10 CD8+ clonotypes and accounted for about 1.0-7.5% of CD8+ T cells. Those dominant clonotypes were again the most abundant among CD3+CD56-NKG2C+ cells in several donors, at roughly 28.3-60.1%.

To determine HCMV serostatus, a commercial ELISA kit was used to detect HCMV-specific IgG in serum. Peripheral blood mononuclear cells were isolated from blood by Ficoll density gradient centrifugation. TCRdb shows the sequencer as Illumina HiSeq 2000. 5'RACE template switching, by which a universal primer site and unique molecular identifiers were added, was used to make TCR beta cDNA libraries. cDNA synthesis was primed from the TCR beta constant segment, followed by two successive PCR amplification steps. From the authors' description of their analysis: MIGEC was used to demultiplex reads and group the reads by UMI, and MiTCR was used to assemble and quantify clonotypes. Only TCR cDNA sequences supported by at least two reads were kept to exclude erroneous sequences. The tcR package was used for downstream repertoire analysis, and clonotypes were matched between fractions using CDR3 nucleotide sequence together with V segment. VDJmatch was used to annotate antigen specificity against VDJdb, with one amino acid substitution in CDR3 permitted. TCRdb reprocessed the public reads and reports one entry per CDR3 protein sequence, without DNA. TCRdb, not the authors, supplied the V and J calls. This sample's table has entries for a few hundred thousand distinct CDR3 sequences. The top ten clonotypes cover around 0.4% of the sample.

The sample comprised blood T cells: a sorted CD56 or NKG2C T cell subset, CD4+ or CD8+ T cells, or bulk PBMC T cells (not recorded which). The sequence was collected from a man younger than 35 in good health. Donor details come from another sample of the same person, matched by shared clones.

For the CDR3, the sequence is CASSLLASPYEQYF. The sequence links TRBV7-2 to TRBJ2-7. From the germline V gene, CDR1 is SGHTA and CDR2 is FQGNSA. From cysteine to phenylalanine, the CDR3 is 14 amino acids long. No DNA is recorded. With all but the CDR3 taken from the reference TRBV7-2 and TRBJ2-7 genes, the full variable domain is: GAGVSQSPSNKVTEKGKDVELRCDPISGHTALYWYRQSLGQGLEFLIYFQGNSAPDKSGLPSDRFSAERTGGSVSTLTIQRTQQEDSAVYLCASSLLASPYEQYFGPGTRLTVT.